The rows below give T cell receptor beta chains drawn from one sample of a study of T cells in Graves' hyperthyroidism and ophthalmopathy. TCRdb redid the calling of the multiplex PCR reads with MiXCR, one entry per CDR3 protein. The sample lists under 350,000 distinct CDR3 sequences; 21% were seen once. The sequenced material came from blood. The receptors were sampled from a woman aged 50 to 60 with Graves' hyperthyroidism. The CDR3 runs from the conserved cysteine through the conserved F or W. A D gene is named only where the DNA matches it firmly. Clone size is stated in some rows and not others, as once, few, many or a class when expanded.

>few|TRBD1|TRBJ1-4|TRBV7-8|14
CASKNGQGGEKLFF
TGTGCCAGCAAAAACGGACAGGGGGGGGAAAAACTGTTTTTT
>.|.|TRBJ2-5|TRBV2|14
CASSFPPRVETQYF
TGTGCCAGCAGTTTTCCCCCCCGTGTGGAGACCCAGTACTTC
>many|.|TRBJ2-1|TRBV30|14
CAWKMTQGYNEQFF
TGTGCCTGGAAAATGACCCAGGGATACAATGAGCAGTTCTTC
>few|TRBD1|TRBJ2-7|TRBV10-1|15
CASSESTGQLNLQYF
TGCGCCAGCAGTGAGTCGACGGGACAGCTTAATTTGCAGTACTTC
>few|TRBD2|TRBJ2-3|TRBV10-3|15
CAISSPTSVADTQYF
TGTGCCATCAGCTCCCCGACTAGCGTGGCAGATACGCAGTATTTT
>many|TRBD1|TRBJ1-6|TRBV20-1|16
CSARKWWGTGVSPLHF
TGCAGTGCTAGAAAGTGGTGGGGGACAGGGGTTTCACCCCTCCACTTT
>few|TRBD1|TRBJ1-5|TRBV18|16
CASSPGTGLANQPQHF
TGTGCCAGCTCACCTGGGACAGGGTTGGCCAATCAGCCCCAGCATTTT
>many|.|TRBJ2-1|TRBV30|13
CAWSVGLSDEQFF
TGTGCCTGGAGTGTAGGACTAAGTGATGAGCAGTTCTTC
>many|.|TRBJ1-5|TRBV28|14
CASRKDRIDQPQHF
TGTGCCAGCAGAAAAGACAGGATCGATCAGCCCCAGCATTTT
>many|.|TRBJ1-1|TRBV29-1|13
CSVVGGTDTEAFF
TGCAGCGTTGTAGGCGGTACGGACACTGAAGCTTTCTTT
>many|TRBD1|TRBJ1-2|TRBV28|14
CASRGGQVAKGYTF
TGTGCCAGCAGGGGGGGACAGGTTGCAAAGGGCTACACCTTC
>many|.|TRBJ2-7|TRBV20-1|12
CSARTDTYEQYF
TGCAGTGCTAGGACGGATACCTACGAGCAGTACTTC
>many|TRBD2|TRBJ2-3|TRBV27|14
CASSLLADTDTQYF
TGTGCCAGCAGTTTACTAGCGGACACAGATACGCAGTATTTT
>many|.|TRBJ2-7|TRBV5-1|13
CASSRSQTYEQYF
TGCGCCAGCAGCCGCAGCCAGACCTACGAGCAGTACTTC
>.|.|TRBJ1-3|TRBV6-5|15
CASSYYGHSGNTIYF
TGTGCCAGCAGTTACTATGGGCATTCTGGAAACACCATATATTTT
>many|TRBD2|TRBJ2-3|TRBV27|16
CASSLLAGEVGDTQYF
TGTGCCAGCAGTCTACTAGCGGGAGAGGTCGGAGATACGCAGTATTTT
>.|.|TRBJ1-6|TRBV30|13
CAWNEGGRSPLHF
TGTGCCTGGAATGAGGGAGGGAGGTCACCCCTCCACTTT
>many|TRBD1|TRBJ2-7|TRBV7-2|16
CASSLVASGGLGEQYF
TGTGCCAGCAGCTTAGTGGCGTCAGGGGGATTGGGCGAGCAGTACTTC
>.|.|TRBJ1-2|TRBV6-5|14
CASSYSTWDYGYTF
TGTGCCAGCAGTTACTCGACCTGGGACTATGGCTACACCTTC
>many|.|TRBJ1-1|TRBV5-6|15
CASSLTRGWGPEAFF
TGTGCCAGCAGCTTGACGAGAGGGTGGGGTCCCGAAGCTTTCTTT
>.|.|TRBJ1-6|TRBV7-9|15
CASSSPEGNNSPLHF
TGTGCCAGCAGCAGCCCGGAGGGGAACAATTCACCCCTCCACTTT
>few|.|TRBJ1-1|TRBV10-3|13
CASNGRGSTEAFF
TGTGCCTCCAATGGAAGGGGCTCCACTGAAGCTTTCTTT
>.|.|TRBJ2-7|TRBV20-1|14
CSARDRRRLVEQYF
TGCAGTGCTAGAGATAGGAGACGGTTGGTCGAGCAGTACTTC
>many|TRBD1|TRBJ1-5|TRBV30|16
CAWSGQGVTWGQPQHF
TGTGCCTGGAGTGGACAGGGAGTTACTTGGGGCCAGCCCCAGCATTTT
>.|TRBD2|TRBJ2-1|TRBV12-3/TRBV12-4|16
CASSDTSGAKRDEQFF
TGTGCCAGCAGTGATACTAGCGGAGCCAAGCGGGATGAGCAGTTCTTC
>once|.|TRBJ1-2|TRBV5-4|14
CASRSRVPDYGYTF
TGTGCCAGCAGGTCTAGGGTTCCTGACTATGGCTACACCTTC
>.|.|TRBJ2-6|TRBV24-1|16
CATSDPWSSGANVLTF
TGTGCCACCAGTGATCCCTGGAGCTCTGGGGCCAACGTCCTGACTTTC
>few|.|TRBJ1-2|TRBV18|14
CASSPGLSDYGYTF
TGTGCCAGCTCACCAGGGTTATCTGACTATGGCTACACCTTC
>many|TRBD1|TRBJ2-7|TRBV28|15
CASSPPGQGLKEQYF
TGTGCCAGCAGTCCCCCGGGACAGGGATTGAAGGAGCAGTACTTC
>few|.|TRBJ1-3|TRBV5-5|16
CASSWNRALSGNTIYF
TGTGCCAGCAGCTGGAACCGAGCTCTCTCTGGAAACACCATATATTTT
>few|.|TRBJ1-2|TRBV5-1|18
CASSPRKPKLGPSIGYTF
TGCGCCAGCAGCCCGAGGAAACCCAAATTGGGGCCCTCCATAGGCTACACCTTC